The present T cell receptor beta chain was sequenced within a study of human T cells and chemical hapten exposure. This CDR3 is built from 14 residues. Trimming shortened V by 1 base and J by 3 bases, and 9 bases separated the two germline ends. The germline gives CDR1 LNHNV, CDR2 YYDKDF (reference sequence). TCRdb ran MiXCR on the RACE reads and lists one entry per CDR3 protein. The sample yields 250,000 to 300,000 distinct CDR3 sequences, just under 8% seen once. The time point here: pre-sensitization, week 0. Treatment of the sample: therapeutic diphenylcyclopropenone sensitization with weekly scalp DPC. This clonotype was seen a few times.

The receptor was isolated from a man between 18 and 29 years old with alopecia areata. Some clones in this sample may be carry-over from other donors' samples. Specimen: whole blood, collected in connection with sensitization to the hapten diphenylcyclopropenone (DPC). This sequence joins TRBV15 and TRBJ1-1; D is uncertain. For the CDR3, the DNA is TGTGCCACCAGCAGAGGCACAGTTTACACTGAAGCTTTCTTT. Translating it yields CATSRGTVYTEAFF. Full variable domain (remainder filled in from reference TRBV15 and TRBJ1-1): DAMVIQNPRYQVTQFGKPVTLSCSQTLNHNVMYWYQQKSSQAPKLLFHYYDKDFNNEADTPDNFQSRRPNTSFCFLDIRSPGLGDTAMYLCATSRGTVYTEAFFGQGTRLTVV.